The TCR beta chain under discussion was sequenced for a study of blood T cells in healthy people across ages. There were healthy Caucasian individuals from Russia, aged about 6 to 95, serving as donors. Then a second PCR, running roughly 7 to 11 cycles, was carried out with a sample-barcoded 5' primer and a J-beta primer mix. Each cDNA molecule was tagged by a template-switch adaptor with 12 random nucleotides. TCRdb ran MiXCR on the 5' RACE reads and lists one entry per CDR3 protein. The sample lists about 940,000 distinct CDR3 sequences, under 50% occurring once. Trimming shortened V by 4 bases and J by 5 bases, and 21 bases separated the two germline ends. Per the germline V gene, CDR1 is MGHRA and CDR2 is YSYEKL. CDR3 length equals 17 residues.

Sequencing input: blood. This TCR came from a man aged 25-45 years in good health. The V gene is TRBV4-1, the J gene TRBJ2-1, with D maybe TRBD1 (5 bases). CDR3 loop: CASSLARGEVGNNEQFF. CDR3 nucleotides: TGCGCCAGCAGCCTGGCAAGGGGCGAGGTGGGGAACAATGAGCAGTTCTTC.